The text below deals with one T cell receptor (beta chain). Its cognate antigen is unknown. Treatment in this sample: approximately 9-day PBMC culture with coronavirus spike peptide pools or control peptides (ViraFEST assay). This sample was included in a study of vaccination and CD4 T cells after COVID-19. Oncomine TCR Beta short-read sequencing was applied to DNA from cultured CD4+ T cells. Extraction of genomic DNA was performed on cultured CD4+ T cells. Via MiXCR, TCRdb re-called the PCR reads, giving one row per CDR3 protein. This table holds about 15,000 distinct CDR3 sequences, around 72% found once. Study observations and caveats: In convalescent patients, a median about 89% of reactive clones appeared only post-vaccination.

CDR3 length: 15 amino acids. V lost 2 bases and J 0 bases, leaving 10 bases between the germline ends. CDR1 and CDR2 from the germline V gene are DFQATT and SNEGSKA (reference sequence). The V and J genes are TRBV20-1 and TRBJ2-2; D is perhaps TRBD1 (6 bases). Sequenced input: CD4+ T cells from blood, cultured in vitro. The TCR sequence derives from a human donor who had recovered from COVID-19. The CDR3 DNA reads as TGCAGTGCTAGACCGGGACACGCGAACACCGGGGAGCTGTTTTTT. Protein: CSARPGHANTGELFF.